These 13 T cell receptor beta chains share one sample of origin, sequenced in a study of vaccination and CD4 T cells after COVID-19. No cognate antigen is known for these TCRs. Oncomine TCR Beta short-read sequencing was applied to DNA from cultured CD4+ T cells. TCRdb processed the PCR reads anew with MiXCR; each CDR3 protein has one entry. The sample consists of about 10,000 distinct CDR3 sequences, 31% of them appearing once. Described treatment: roughly ten-day PBMC culture with coronavirus spike peptide pools or control peptides (ViraFEST assay). Samples of CD4+ T cells were obtained from the unexposed donor before the COVID-19 pandemic (2011-2018). The source material was CD4+ T cells from blood, cultured in vitro. The receptors originated from a human donor in good health.

This clonotype was seen a few times. The chain joins TRBV6-1 to TRBJ2-5; 7 bases are shared with TRBD1. This CDR3 is built from 12 residues. Germline V gene lookup returns CDR1 MNHNS and CDR2 SASEGT. The junction had 1 base not matched to a gene; V was cut back by 4 bases and J by 5 bases. The CDR3 DNA is TGTGCCAGCAGTGTCAGGGGGGAGACCCAGTACTTC. It specifies CASSVRGETQYF.

Here the CDR3 DNA reads TGTGCCAGCAGCTTGGGTAATTTTTATTCGTCGTACCAAGAGACCCAGTACTTC. Residues: CASSLGNFYSSYQETQYF. The chain joins TRBV7-3 to TRBJ2-5; no clear D. CDR3 length: 18 residues. V shed 3 bases and J shed 0 bases, with 20 bases lying between them. From germline, CDR1 is SGHTA and CDR2 FQGTGA.

The J gene is TRBJ2-5, the V gene TRBV6-1, with a possible D match to TRBD1 (6 bases). With 2 bases removed from V and 5 bases from J, the gap between germline ends came to 12 bases. The CDR3 is 14 amino acids. The germline V gene has CDR1 MNHNS and CDR2 SASEGT. CDR3 residues: CASSEIGQLETQYF. CDR3 in DNA: TGTGCCAGCAGTGAAATCGGACAGTTGGAGACCCAGTACTTC.

CDR3 sequence reads: CASSYGTQTISYNEQFF. In DNA form, the CDR3 reads TGCGCCAGCAGCTACGGGACACAAACAATCTCCTACAATGAGCAGTTCTTC. The chain carries TRBV5-1 and TRBJ2-1; tentatively, D is TRBD1 (6 bases). The germline V gene has CDR1 SGHRS and CDR2 YFSETQ. CDR3 length equals 17 residues. V lost 3 bases, J lost 0 bases, and 16 bases lay in between.

This sequence joins TRBV20-1 and TRBJ1-1; D call uncertain. There are 15 residues in the CDR3. The germline CDR1 and CDR2 sequences are DFQATT and SNEGSKA (reference sequence). Deletions cut 1 base from V and 0 bases from J, with 12 bases between. DNA for the CDR3: TGCAGTGCTAGAGCCGCCGGGCGGTTGAACACTGAAGCTTTCTTT. As protein: CSARAAGRLNTEAFF.

The CDR3 DNA follows: TGTGCCAGCAGCCAAGTAGGGGGGAGCTACACCTTC. Translated, it gives CASSQVGGSYTF. The V call is TRBV14, the J call TRBJ1-2; TRBD1 might be the D (6 bases). CDR1 SGHDN and CDR2 FVKESK come from the germline V gene. V dropped 1 base and J dropped 9 bases, with 9 bases sitting between them. CDR3 length: 12 amino acids.

This clonotype has a single count. The V gene is TRBV5-1, the J gene TRBJ2-5, with 10 bases identical to TRBD1. CDR1 and CDR2 from the germline V gene are SGHRS and YFSETQ. V was clipped by 3 bases and J by 2 bases; unmatched bases: 7. This CDR3 spans 16 amino acids. CDR3 sequence: CASSWGQGRIQETQYF. Written as DNA, the CDR3 is TGCGCCAGCAGCTGGGGACAGGGGCGGATTCAAGAGACCCAGTACTTC.

The chain joins TRBV27 to TRBJ1-1; no clear D gene. There are 15 residues in the CDR3. The V gene lost 6 bases and the J gene lost 0 bases, with 14 bases spanning the gap. Germline CDR1 reads MNHEY; CDR2 reads SMNVEV (reference sequence). The CDR3 loop is CASSRGFEMNTEAFF. CDR3 coding DNA: TGTGCCAGCAGCCGCGGATTCGAAATGAACACTGAAGCTTTCTTT.

The table lists this clonotype with a few counts. The chain recombines TRBV29-1 with TRBJ1-5; possibly TRBD1 for D (5 bases). The CDR3 runs to 13 residues. The V gene's germline CDR1 is SQVTM and CDR2 ANQGSEA. V lost 5 bases and J lost 4, with 12 bases in between. CDR3 protein: CSVCWGMNQPQHF. In DNA form, the CDR3 reads TGCAGCGTTTGCTGGGGGATGAATCAGCCCCAGCATTTT.

The chain carries TRBV7-8 and TRBJ1-1; a possible D gene is TRBD1 (6 bases). The CDR3 is 14 amino acids. V lost 5 bases and J 7 bases, leaving 17 bases between the germline ends. Germline V CDR1 and CDR2: SGHVS, FQNEAQ. This chain's CDR3 is CASSLGTYSIEAFF. CDR3 sequence (DNA): TGTGCCAGCAGCCTCGGGACATACTCAATTGAAGCTTTCTTT. The whole variable domain, filled in from reference TRBV7-8 and TRBJ1-1, reads GAGVSQSPRYKVAKRGQDVALRCDPISGHVSLFWYQQALGQGPEFLTYFQNEAQLDKSGLPSDRFFAERPEGSVSTLKIQRTQQEDSAVYLCASSLGTYSIEAFFGQGTRLTVV.

This sequence joins TRBV6-1 and TRBJ2-3, with TRBD2 identical over 14 bases. With 6 bases clipped from V and 2 bases from J, the junction kept 7 bases outside the gene matches. In germline, CDR1 is MNHNS, CDR2 SASEGT. This CDR3 comprises 17 residues. CDR3 DNA: TGTGCCAGCAGCCGCGGACTAGCGGGGGGTTTCACAGATACGCAGTATTTT. Translation gives CASSRGLAGGFTDTQYF.

The chain has TRBV5-1 and TRBJ2-5; 7 bases match TRBD1. The germline CDR1 and CDR2 sequences are SGHRS and YFSETQ. The CDR3 has 13 amino acids. Trimming removed 4 bases from V and 4 bases from J; junction bases left unmatched: 4. The CDR3 DNA reads TGCGCCAGCAGCCTGACAGGGTCAGAGACCCAGTACTTC. It is translated as CASSLTGSETQYF.

In its sample, this clonotype was seen a few times. The V and J genes are TRBV6-1 and TRBJ1-6; D may be TRBD1 (5 bases). Germline V lookup: CDR1 MNHNS, CDR2 SASEGT. Trimming took 3 bases from V and 1 from J, leaving 16 bases between them. The CDR3 contains 18 residues. The CDR3 region is CASSERVGGASYNSPLHF. The CDR3 DNA follows: TGTGCCAGCAGTGAGCGAGTAGGCGGGGCGTCCTATAATTCACCCCTCCACTTT.